The 29 T cell receptor beta chains listed next were all sequenced from one sample in a study of shared T cell receptors in the human thymus. Sequencing used immunoSEQ multiplex PCR; TCRdb keeps in-frame clones, though not all of them. The table shows approximately 490,000 clones, with 75% to 85% occurring only once. These data were likewise used in another study, on human thymus T cells.

Source material: thymocytes. The receptors come from a boy in the first two years of life with a congenital heart defect.

The chain links TRBV4-3 to TRBJ2-1; D is possibly TRBD2 (5 bases). The germline V gene encodes CDR1 LGHNA and CDR2 YSLEER. V dropped 0 bases and J dropped 4 bases, with 13 bases sitting between them. The CDR3 covers 16 residues. The CDR3 loop reads CASSQDWISEYNEQFF. In DNA form, the CDR3 reads TGCGCCAGCAGCCAAGATTGGATTAGCGAGTACAATGAGCAGTTCTTC.

This chain joins TRBV4-3 and TRBJ2-7; 8 positions match TRBD2. The CDR3 loop spans 17 amino acids. V lost 1 base to trimming and J lost 7 bases; unmatched junction nucleotides: 15. The germline V gene has CDR1 LGHNA and CDR2 YSLEER. DNA of the CDR3: TGCGCCAGCAGCCAAGTCATTCATCAGGGTCCGGGGGGGGAGCAGTACTTC. This encodes CASSQVIHQGPGGEQYF.

The rearrangement joins TRBV30 to TRBJ1-1; 11 positions match TRBD1. V was pared by 3 bases and J by 10 bases, with 10 bases of the junction left unmatched. Germline V CDR1 and CDR2: GTSNPN, SVGIG (reference sequence). This CDR3 has 14 amino acids. DNA for the CDR3: TGTGCCTGGAGACATACCTCGGGACAGGGGGTAGCTTTCTTT. It translates to CAWRHTSGQGVAFF.

This clone showed up just a few times. The V and J genes are TRBV7-8 and TRBJ2-7, with TRBD2 matching 9 bases. This CDR3 spans 14 amino acids. CDR1 and CDR2 from the germline V gene are SGHVS and FQNEAQ. V shed 5 bases and J 6 bases; nucleotides not matched to a gene: 8. The CDR3 reads CASSRIAGAGEQYF. CDR3 nucleotides: TGTGCCAGCAGCCGGATAGCGGGAGCTGGCGAGCAGTACTTC.

This chain connects TRBV27 to TRBJ2-7, with D maybe TRBD2 (5 bases). The V gene lost 8 bases and the J gene lost 6 bases, with 17 bases spanning the gap. The germline V gene has CDR1 MNHEY and CDR2 SMNVEV (reference sequence). The length of the CDR3 is 13 residues. In DNA form, the CDR3 reads TGTGCCAGCCGAAGCGGATCCTCTGGCGAGCAGTACTTC. Amino acid sequence: CASRSGSSGEQYF.

This rearrangement joins TRBV5-1 to TRBJ2-4, with a tentative D call TRBD2 (5 bases). The CDR3 has 15 residues. Trimming took off 2 bases at V and 4 bases at J, with 13 bases between the two ends. The germline V gene has CDR1 SGHRS and CDR2 YFSETQ. In DNA, the CDR3 is TGCGCCAGCAGCTTCTTGGGAGCCAATAAAAACATTCAGTACTTC. Translation gives CASSFLGANKNIQYF.

The chain couples TRBV4-3 to TRBJ2-1, with 11 positions matching TRBD2. V shed 4 bases and J 7 bases; nucleotides not matched to a gene: 18. This CDR3 comprises 19 residues. Germline CDR1 is LGHNA and CDR2 is YSLEER. The CDR3 DNA reads as TGCGCCAGCAGCCCCTCGCAGATTACTCCGGGACTAGCGGCAAATGAGCAGTTCTTC. Residues: CASSPSQITPGLAANEQFF.

The chain employs TRBV7-8 and TRBJ2-7; weak D call: TRBD2 (5 bases). Trimming took off 3 bases at V and 3 bases at J, with 21 bases between the two ends. This CDR3 contains 17 residues. The germline gives CDR1 SGHVS, CDR2 FQNEAQ. In DNA form, the CDR3 reads TGTGCCAGCAGCTTCGGTTCCCGGGGTAGGATATTCTACGAGCAGTACTTC. This codes for CASSFGSRGRIFYEQYF. Looking up the rest from reference TRBV7-8 and TRBJ2-7 gives the full variable domain: GAGVSQSPRYKVAKRGQDVALRCDPISGHVSLFWYQQALGQGPEFLTYFQNEAQLDKSGLPSDRFFAERPEGSVSTLKIQRTQQEDSAVYLCASSFGSRGRIFYEQYFGPGTRLTVT.

The chain has TRBV6-5 and TRBJ2-7, with no clear D. V was clipped by 0 bases and J by 2 bases, with 11 bases between them. This CDR3 region has 15 residues. CDR1 and CDR2 (germline): MNHEY, SVGAGI. Written as DNA, the CDR3 is TGTGCCAGCAGTTACTCGGGCAGGAAGGCCTACGAGCAGTACTTC. Protein product: CASSYSGRKAYEQYF.

The genes are TRBV11-3 and TRBJ2-7; possible D gene TRBD2, 6 bases. This CDR3 has 15 residues. CDR1 and CDR2 from the germline V gene are SGHNT and YENEEA. V shed 8 bases and J shed 2 bases, with 19 bases lying between them. This CDR3 reads CASGTRDGFPYEQYF. For the CDR3, the DNA is TGTGCCAGCGGGACTCGGGACGGCTTCCCCTACGAGCAGTACTTC.

The chain couples TRBV7-6 to TRBJ2-3; 12 nucleotides align to TRBD2. This CDR3 spans 15 amino acids. V shed 5 bases and J 9 bases; nucleotides not matched to a gene: 9. The germline gives CDR1 SGHVS, CDR2 FNYEAQ. The chain's CDR3 is CASSPGASGRETQYF. The DNA for the CDR3 is TGTGCCAGCAGCCCCGGGGCTAGCGGGAGGGAGACGCAGTATTTT.

The V gene is TRBV7-9, the J gene TRBJ2-7; the D is unclear. V lost 2 bases to trimming and J lost 2 bases, with 7 bases between them. This CDR3 contains 13 residues. Germline assignment: CDR1 SEHNR and CDR2 FQNEAQ (reference sequence). Here the CDR3 reads CASSLSRPYEQYF. CDR3 in DNA: TGTGCCAGCAGCTTATCTAGGCCCTACGAGCAGTACTTC. Using reference TRBV7-9 and TRBJ2-7 for the parts outside the CDR3, the full variable domain is DTGVSQNPRHKITKRGQNVTFRCDPISEHNRLYWYRQTLGQGPEFLTYFQNEAQLEKSRLLSDRFSAERPKGSFSTLEIQRTEQGDSAMYLCASSLSRPYEQYFGPGTRLTVT.

This sequence joins TRBV21-1 and TRBJ2-5; the table's TRBD2 call for D was not verified on the DNA. TRBV21-1 is listed as a pseudogene. The CDR3 extends over 11 amino acids. CDR3 amino acids: CASPKRETQYF. CDR3 bases: TGTGCCAGCCCCAAGAGGGAGACCCAGTACTTC.

V usage is TRBV7-6 and J usage is TRBJ2-7; D might be TRBD2 (5 bases). V dropped 1 base and J dropped 3 bases, with 19 bases sitting between them. Per germline, CDR1 SGHVS and CDR2 FNYEAQ. The CDR3 has 17 residues. CDR3 region: CASSLVGPLLVGYEQYF. In DNA form, the CDR3 reads TGTGCCAGCAGCTTAGTAGGGCCCTTACTAGTGGGCTACGAGCAGTACTTC.

The rearrangement joins TRBV7-9 to TRBJ2-1; a weak D match, TRBD1 (5 bases). There are 15 residues in the CDR3. The germline gives CDR1 SEHNR, CDR2 FQNEAQ (reference sequence). Trimming shortened V by 6 bases and J by 0 bases, and 12 bases separated the two germline ends. CDR3 amino acids: CASRIGADSYNEQFF. CDR3 DNA sequence: TGTGCCAGCAGAATTGGGGCTGACTCCTACAATGAGCAGTTCTTC.

The V gene is TRBV28, the J gene TRBJ1-2; D possibly corresponds to TRBD1 (5 bases). Germline V gives CDR1 MDHEN, CDR2 SYDVKM. This CDR3 has 14 amino acids. Trimming stripped 11 bases from V and 5 bases from J, with 21 bases between. The CDR3 nucleotides are TGTGCCCTTCCTCACAGGCCCCAAGCTTATGGCTACACCTTC. The encoded protein is CALPHRPQAYGYTF.

The rearrangement uses TRBV4-3 and TRBJ2-1; D unresolved. With 0 bases removed from V and 3 bases from J, the gap between germline ends came to 15 bases. The V gene's germline CDR1 is LGHNA and CDR2 YSLEER. The CDR3 sequence is 17 residues long. CDR3 in DNA: TGCGCCAGCAGCCAAGATCTATCCAGGTTTGGCTACAATGAGCAGTTCTTC. Protein product: CASSQDLSRFGYNEQFF.

This chain joins TRBV5-1 and TRBJ2-1, with D possibly TRBD1 on 6 matching bases. The germline CDR1 and CDR2 sequences are SGHRS and YFSETQ. This CDR3 is built from 15 residues. The V and J ends lost 0 bases and 7 bases respectively, with 14 bases between them. CDR3 amino acids: CASSLATGNLNEQFF. The DNA of the CDR3 is TGCGCCAGCAGCTTGGCTACAGGGAACCTTAATGAGCAGTTCTTC.

V usage is TRBV6-1 and J usage is TRBJ2-7; 8 bases fit TRBD2. The ends lost 8 bases at V and 0 bases at J; junction bases unmatched: 9. CDR3 length: 15 residues. CDR1 is MNHNS and CDR2 is SASEGT in the germline V gene. CDR3 sequence (DNA): TGTGCCAGCCGGGGGGGGGACTTGATCTCCTACGAGCAGTACTTC. This codes for CASRGGDLISYEQYF.

The chain links TRBV29-1 to TRBJ2-1, with TRBD2 as a possible D gene (6 bases). Germline V gene sequence: CDR1 SQVTM, CDR2 ANQGSEA. This CDR3 spans 14 amino acids. The V end was cut by 1 base, the J end by 4 bases, with 11 bases between. CDR3 sequence reads: CSVEGAGLYNEQFF. CDR3 coding DNA: TGCAGCGTTGAAGGAGCGGGCCTTTACAATGAGCAGTTCTTC.

The rearrangement joins TRBV30 to TRBJ2-3, with D perhaps TRBD2 (5 bases). Trimming cost V 2 bases and J 2 bases, with 17 bases left between them. CDR3 length: 16 residues. Germline loops: CDR1 GTSNPN, CDR2 SVGIG (reference sequence). The CDR3 region is CAWSSRGTLHTDTQYF. The CDR3 DNA reads as TGTGCCTGGAGTTCACGGGGAACCCTTCACACAGATACGCAGTATTTT.

The chain combines TRBV5-4 with TRBJ2-2; 9 bases are a match to TRBD1. Germline values: CDR1 SGHNT, CDR2 YYREEE (reference sequence). Losses at the gene ends were 3 bases for V and 7 bases for J; bases not matched to a gene: 7. The CDR3 is 15 amino acids. The CDR3 DNA sequence: TGTGCCAGCAGCTGGGAGACAGGGGGAGGCGGGGAGCTGTTTTTT. It translates to CASSWETGGGGELFF.

The chain recombines TRBV6-4 with TRBJ1-1; D is unclear. The V end lost 2 bases, the J end lost 8 bases, and 12 bases lay between the germline ends. The CDR3 runs to 13 residues. CDR1 MRHNA and CDR2 SNTAGT come from the germline V gene. The CDR3 sequence: CASSDNRGKEAFF. CDR3 nucleotides: TGTGCCAGCAGTGACAACCGGGGTAAAGAAGCTTTCTTT.

The chain links TRBV14 to TRBJ2-7; 7 bases fit TRBD2. Germline V gene sequence: CDR1 SGHDN, CDR2 FVKESK. CDR3 length equals 16 residues. V shed 4 bases, J shed 2 bases, and the junction held 11 bases outside the gene matches. CDR3 protein: CASSPGRKRGPYEQYF. As DNA, the CDR3 is TGTGCCAGCAGCCCGGGGCGCAAGCGGGGCCCCTACGAGCAGTACTTC.

J is TRBJ2-2 and V is TRBV7-9, with D unclear. Germline V gives CDR1 SEHNR, CDR2 FQNEAQ (reference sequence). V was clipped by 1 base and J by 1 base, with 13 bases between them. The CDR3 consists of 17 residues. The CDR3 reads CASSLVDSLQNTGELFF. CDR3 nucleotide sequence: TGTGCCAGCAGCTTAGTCGATAGTCTTCAGAACACCGGGGAGCTGTTTTTT.

This chain connects TRBV25-1 to TRBJ2-5, with D possibly being TRBD1 (5 bases). The germline gives CDR1 MGHDK, CDR2 SYGVNS. Trimming took off 6 bases at V and 7 bases at J, with 24 bases between the two ends. The CDR3 is 16 residues long. CDR3 nucleotides: TGTGCCAGCAGCGCCCACGCGGACACCTCAAGGGGGACCCAGTACTTC. It yields the protein CASSAHADTSRGTQYF.

Only a few counts were recorded for this clone. The chain is built from TRBV19 and TRBJ2-7; TRBD2 matches 10 bases. After removal of 2 bases from V and 5 bases from J, the junction contained 18 bases not matched to a gene. Germline values: CDR1 LNHDA, CDR2 SQIVND (reference sequence). The CDR3 loop spans 19 amino acids. CDR3 sequence reads: CASSISSASKAGGPHEQYF. Written as DNA, the CDR3 is TGTGCCAGTAGTATAAGTAGCGCCAGCAAAGCGGGAGGGCCACACGAGCAGTACTTC.

This sequence joins TRBV27 and TRBJ2-7; 7 bases map to TRBD1. Germline CDR1 is MNHEY and CDR2 is SMNVEV (reference sequence). The CDR3 totals 15 residues. V was clipped by 1 base and J by 1 base; unmatched bases: 4. As DNA, the CDR3 is TGTGCCAGCAGTTTATATGGGACAGCGTCCTACGAGCAGTACTTC. Translation: CASSLYGTASYEQYF.

This chain uses TRBV2 with TRBJ2-3; D is unclear. Germline-derived CDR1 and CDR2 are SNHLY and FYNNEI. Trimming shortened V by 9 bases and J by 6 bases, and 7 bases separated the two germline ends. This CDR3 spans 10 amino acids. This CDR3 is CASRWDTQYF. Written as DNA, the CDR3 is TGTGCCAGTAGATGGGATACGCAGTATTTT.